This entry lists 9 T cell receptor beta chains sequenced from one sample in a study of a mutant IDH1 vaccine in newly diagnosed glioma. The time point here: baseline, week 1 (first vaccination visit). Documented treatment: pre-vaccination baseline after standard-of-care therapy. Clones were read by immunoSEQ multiplex PCR, and TCRdb kept only the in-frame ones, dropping some. The repertoire holds tens of thousands of clones, with more than 85% as singletons. Sequenced material: PBMCs, taken from a glioma patient treated with radiotherapy, temozolomide or both. The receptors here all came from a man aged 25-45 years with glioma.

This rearrangement joins TRBV27 to TRBJ2-2; a possible D gene is TRBD1 (6 bases). The V end lost 7 bases, the J end lost 7 bases, and 16 bases lay between the germline ends. Germline CDR1 is MNHEY and CDR2 is SMNVEV (reference sequence). The CDR3 extends over 14 amino acids. CDR3 sequence: CASTRDTRRGELFF. The CDR3 nucleotides are TGTGCCAGCACCCGGGACACCCGCCGCGGGGAGCTGTTTTTT.

The chain combines TRBV18 with TRBJ2-7; possibly TRBD1 for D (5 bases). The length of the CDR3 is 15 residues. Looked up from germline, CDR1 is KGHSH and CDR2 is LQKENI. Trimming shortened V by 3 bases and J by 2 bases, and 14 bases separated the two germline ends. CDR3 sequence: CASSPRQGGAYEQYF. The CDR3 coding sequence is TGTGCCAGCTCACCCCGGCAGGGTGGCGCCTACGAGCAGTACTTC.

The DNA of the CDR3 is TGCGCCAGCAGCTTTGAACAGGGGGCCTCTGAAGCTTTCTTT. Translation: CASSFEQGASEAFF. The chain combines TRBV5-1 with TRBJ1-1; TRBD1 matches at 9 bases. With V trimmed by 2 bases and J by 6 bases, 5 bases remained unmatched. This CDR3 has 14 residues. Germline V lookup: CDR1 SGHRS, CDR2 YFSETQ.

This clone was found once. The chain recombines TRBV2 with TRBJ1-1; the D is unclear. Germline loops: CDR1 SNHLY, CDR2 FYNNEI. This CDR3 has 13 residues. Trimming left V 7 bases short and J 4 bases short, with 13 bases between. In DNA form, the CDR3 reads TGTGCCAGCACGGAGGAAAGCGGCACTGAAGCTTTCTTT. This translates into CASTEESGTEAFF.

This rearrangement joins TRBV27 to TRBJ2-7; D may correspond to TRBD1 or TRBD2 (5 bases each). The germline V and J ends were trimmed by 0 bases and 2 bases, with 17 bases remaining between them. Germline V gene lookup returns CDR1 MNHEY and CDR2 SMNVEV (reference sequence). CDR3 length equals 17 residues. The CDR3 sequence is CASSLSLVGTAPYEQYF. For the CDR3, the DNA is TGTGCCAGCAGTTTATCGTTGGTGGGGACCGCACCCTACGAGCAGTACTTC.

This chain connects TRBV2 to TRBJ1-2; D is unclear. In germline, CDR1 is SNHLY, CDR2 FYNNEI. V was trimmed by 4 bases and J by 0 bases, leaving 0 bases between them. This CDR3 comprises 11 residues. CDR3 sequence reads: CASSANYGYTF. CDR3 DNA sequence: TGTGCCAGCAGTGCTAACTATGGCTACACCTTC.

This chain connects TRBV7-9 to TRBJ2-1; 15 bases match TRBD2. Trimming took 4 bases from V and 2 from J; bases not matched to a gene: 3. The CDR3 contains 17 residues. CDR1 SEHNR and CDR2 FQNEAQ come from the germline V gene (reference sequence). The CDR3 region is CASSSRTSGRAYNEQFF. DNA of the CDR3: TGTGCCAGCAGCTCCCGGACTAGCGGGAGGGCCTACAATGAGCAGTTCTTC.

The chain carries TRBV6-1 and TRBJ1-4, with D uncertain. Germline V CDR1 and CDR2: MNHNS, SASEGT. Trimming left V 1 base short and J 14 bases short, with 8 bases between. The CDR3 is 11 amino acids. The CDR3 sequence: CASSEVAPLFF. CDR3 nucleotide sequence: TGTGCCAGCAGTGAAGTGGCCCCTCTGTTTTTT.

This clone was counted once. The CDR3 sequence: CASNFGGETQYF. Written as DNA, the CDR3 is TGTGCCAGCAACTTTGGGGGGGAGACCCAGTACTTC. The rearrangement uses TRBV2 and TRBJ2-5; the D gene is possibly TRBD2 (6 bases). V was shortened by 7 bases and J by 5 bases, with 11 bases between the two germline ends. The CDR3 has 12 amino acids. Per germline, CDR1 SNHLY and CDR2 FYNNEI.